The 8 T cell receptor beta chains listed next were all sequenced from one sample in a study of regulatory T cells in long-lasting Graves disease. Combining iRepertoire HTBI primers with Arm-PCR of CDR3 regions, the authors built TCR beta libraries. TCRdb independently ran MiXCR on the multiplex PCR reads; one entry per CDR3 protein. The sample has approximately 400,000 distinct CDR3 sequences; 12% are singletons. Time point denoted: newly diagnosed GD, antithyroid drugs for less than 3 months. Preparation of the TCR library used RNA extracted from PBMCs. The same sample was also used in a study of T cells in Graves' hyperthyroidism and ophthalmopathy.

Sequencing was performed on peripheral blood mononuclear cells (PBMCs), taken at new diagnosis, from a patient treated with antithyroid drugs. Receptors were obtained from a woman aged 18-30 years with Graves disease.

V gene TRBV12-3 or TRBV12-4 combines with J gene TRBJ2-1, with a weak D call TRBD2 (6 bases). CDR3 length: 14 residues. Trimming cost V 2 bases and J 9 bases, with 14 bases left between them. This CDR3 is CASSLHTSTSEQFF. CDR3 bases: TGTGCCAGCAGTTTACACACTAGCACCAGTGAGCAGTTCTTC.

This clonotype was counted at least ten times. V usage is TRBV7-9 and J usage is TRBJ1-1; D might be TRBD1 (5 bases). The CDR3 loop spans 14 amino acids. Germline assignment: CDR1 SEHNR and CDR2 FQNEAQ (reference sequence). V lost 5 bases and J lost 1, with 11 bases in between. This CDR3 reads CASSPGPQNTEAFF. The CDR3 DNA sequence: TGTGCCAGCAGCCCGGGGCCGCAGAACACTGAAGCTTTCTTT. The variable domain in full, with the rest retrieved from reference TRBV7-9 and TRBJ1-1, is DTGVSQNPRHKITKRGQNVTFRCDPISEHNRLYWYRQTLGQGPEFLTYFQNEAQLEKSRLLSDRFSAERPKGSFSTLEIQRTEQGDSAMYLCASSPGPQNTEAFFGQGTRLTVV.

This clonotype was found many times. V and J are TRBV6-1 and TRBJ2-7, with D possibly called TRBD1 or TRBD2 (5 bases each). Per the germline V gene, CDR1 is MNHNS and CDR2 is SASEGT. The ends were cut back, 4 bases at V and 0 bases at J, with 13 bases in the middle. The CDR3 has 15 amino acids. This chain's CDR3 is CASSVTGTVSYEQYV. CDR3 DNA sequence: TGTGCCAGCAGTGTGACCGGGACGGTCTCCTACGAGCAGTACGTC.

This clonotype has a count of ten or more. The CDR3 DNA sequence: TGTGCCAGCAAGGGGCGGAGCCAAGAGACCCAGTACTTC. Amino acids: CASKGRSQETQYF. The chain employs TRBV2 and TRBJ2-5; weak D call: TRBD1 (5 bases). CDR1 and CDR2 (germline): SNHLY, FYNNEI. V was pared by 7 bases and J by 1 base, with 10 bases between. This CDR3 is 13 amino acids long.

Ten or more counts support this clonotype. J is TRBJ2-7 and V is TRBV18; 11 positions agree with TRBD2. The CDR3 extends over 15 amino acids. Losses at the gene ends were 3 bases for V and 5 bases for J; bases not matched to a gene: 6. CDR1 and CDR2 (germline): KGHSH, LQKENI. CDR3 protein: CASSPLAGGPNEQYF. For the CDR3, the DNA is TGTGCCAGCTCACCCTTAGCGGGAGGGCCCAACGAGCAGTACTTC. The entire variable domain, with the rest obtained from reference TRBV18 and TRBJ2-7, is as follows: NAGVMQNPRHLVRRRGQEARLRCSPMKGHSHVYWYRQLPEEGLKFMVYLQKENIIDESGMPKERFSAEFPKEGPSILRIQQVVRGDSAAYFCASSPLAGGPNEQYFGPGTRLTVT.

This clonotype was detected many times. The chain links TRBV13 to TRBJ1-1; TRBD1 matches at 7 bases. With V trimmed by 6 bases and J by 0 bases, 10 bases remained unmatched. The V gene's germline CDR1 is PRHDT and CDR2 FYEKMQ (reference sequence). This CDR3 comprises 16 residues. This chain's CDR3 is CASSREGGQLNTEAFF. Here the CDR3 DNA reads TGTGCCAGCAGTCGAGAGGGGGGACAGTTGAACACTGAAGCTTTCTTT.

This clonotype has a count of ten or more. The V call is TRBV14, the J call TRBJ2-3; D is tentatively TRBD1 or TRBD2 (5 bases each). Germline V gives CDR1 SGHDN, CDR2 FVKESK. This CDR3 has 16 residues. V lost 5 bases and J lost 7, with 22 bases in between. In DNA, the CDR3 is TGTGCCAGCAGCTCAGGGACCGGATACGGTAGGAATACGCAGTATTTT. It translates to CASSSGTGYGRNTQYF.

This clonotype has at least ten counts. This sequence joins TRBV13 and TRBJ1-2; no clear D. The V end lost 6 bases, the J end lost 6 bases, and 8 bases lay between the germline ends. CDR1 PRHDT and CDR2 FYEKMQ come from the germline V gene (reference sequence). CDR3 length: 11 residues. The CDR3 sequence: CASRLKNGYTF. CDR3 in DNA: TGTGCCAGCAGGCTCAAGAATGGCTACACCTTC.